One sample yielded the 26 T cell receptor beta chains listed below, sequenced in a study of OX40 agonist ivuxolimab in advanced cancers. Method: immunoSEQ multiplex PCR; TCRdb's copy keeps in-frame clones and lacks some. Among roughly 89,000 clones listed, approximately 90% were seen once. The sample was CD4+ or CD8+ T cells sorted from blood, taken in a trial of the OX40 agonist ivuxolimab. These receptors all come from an adult with an advanced solid tumor such as melanoma, head and neck, liver or kidney cancer.

The gene calls are TRBV7-9 and TRBJ2-7; 11 bases line up with TRBD2. Germline trimming cut 6 bases from V and 4 bases from J; bases unmatched to any gene: 8. The CDR3 covers 15 residues. Germline-derived CDR1 and CDR2 are SEHNR and FQNEAQ (reference sequence). CDR3 coding DNA: TGTGCCAGCAGTTCACTAGCGGGAGCACTGTACGAGCAGTACTTC. It codes for CASSSLAGALYEQYF. Looking up the rest from reference TRBV7-9 and TRBJ2-7 gives the full variable domain: DTGVSQNPRHKITKRGQNVTFRCDPISEHNRLYWYRQTLGQGPEFLTYFQNEAQLEKSRLLSDRFSAERPKGSFSTLEIQRTEQGDSAMYLCASSSLAGALYEQYFGPGTRLTVT.

This chain uses TRBV6-4 with TRBJ2-5, with 8 bases lining up with TRBD2. The last part of the DNA fits TRBJ2-7 better; the J call may be wrong. Germline CDR1 reads MRHNA; CDR2 reads SNTAGT. This CDR3 contains 18 residues. CDR3 in amino acids: CASSDSAAGLVFFYEQYF. CDR3 sequence (DNA): TGTGCCAGCAGTGACTCTGCAGCGGGACTAGTGTTTTTCTACGAGCAGTACTTC.

The CDR3 sequence: CASMTSAYNEQFF. Written as DNA, the CDR3 is TGTGCCAGCATGACTAGCGCGTACAATGAGCAGTTCTTC. The V gene is TRBV5-4, the J gene TRBJ2-1; 8 bases align to TRBD2. The CDR3 is 13 residues long. Losses at the gene ends were 6 bases for V and 4 bases for J; bases not matched to a gene: 3. Per the germline V gene, CDR1 is SGHNT and CDR2 is YYREEE (reference sequence).

The CDR3 DNA reads as TGTGCCAGCACACGGGGGCGGTCAGATACGCAGTATTTT. Its translation is CASTRGRSDTQYF. V is TRBV2 and J is TRBJ2-3; tentatively, D is TRBD1 or TRBD2 (6 bases each). Germline values: CDR1 SNHLY, CDR2 FYNNEI. The ends were cut back, 7 bases at V and 4 bases at J, with 12 bases in the middle. The CDR3 contains 13 residues.

CDR3 protein: CASSSRTSHTVWETQYF. Here the CDR3 DNA reads TGCGCCAGCAGCTCCAGGACTAGCCACACAGTTTGGGAGACCCAGTACTTC. The genes are TRBV5-1 and TRBJ2-5; 8 bases line up with TRBD2. The CDR3 length is 17 residues. Looked up from germline, CDR1 is SGHRS and CDR2 is YFSETQ. Trimming cost V 3 bases and J 5 bases; bases outside gene matches: 15. The full variable domain, completed using reference TRBV5-1 and TRBJ2-5, is KAGVTQTPRYLIKTRGQQVTLSCSPISGHRSVSWYQQTPGQGLQFLFEYFSETQRNKGNFPGRFSGRQFSNSRSEMNVSTLELGDSALYLCASSSRTSHTVWETQYFGPGTRLLVL.

The CDR3 DNA follows: TGTGCCAGCAGTTACGGGACAGGGGTTGCCTACGAGCAGTACTTC. Translating it yields CASSYGTGVAYEQYF. The chain uses TRBV6-5 and TRBJ2-7; 10 bases are a match to TRBD1. CDR3 length: 15 residues. Germline V CDR1 and CDR2: MNHEY, SVGAGI. V was clipped by 2 bases and J by 2 bases; unmatched bases: 3.

The count of this clone is one. The chain joins TRBV27 to TRBJ2-7, with a tentative D call TRBD2 (6 bases). The CDR3 has 12 amino acids. V was trimmed by 10 bases and J by 4 bases, leaving 14 bases between them. From germline, CDR1 is MNHEY and CDR2 SMNVEV (reference sequence). CDR3 amino acids: CATGRGRYEQYF. Written as DNA, the CDR3 is TGTGCCACAGGGCGGGGCAGGTACGAGCAGTACTTC.

The rearrangement joins TRBV19 to TRBJ2-3, with 7 bases aligning to TRBD1. V lost 6 bases, J lost 2 bases, and 8 bases stayed unmatched. CDR3 length equals 15 residues. The V gene's germline CDR1 is LNHDA and CDR2 SQIVND (reference sequence). CDR3 DNA: TGTGCCAGTAGCAAATGGCAGGGGGACACAGATACGCAGTATTTT. Encoded protein: CASSKWQGDTDTQYF.

The chain recombines TRBV5-4 with TRBJ1-5; the match to TRBD1 covers 9 bases. CDR3 length: 18 residues. Germline CDR1 reads SGHNT; CDR2 reads YYREEE (reference sequence). The J segment lost 2 bases and the V segment lost 0 bases, leaving 9 bases of the junction unmatched. The CDR3 DNA reads TGTGCCAGCAGCTTGGGCCTTACAGGGGGCTGCCGCAATCAGCCCCAGCATTTT. Protein: CASSLGLTGGCRNQPQHF.

The V call is TRBV5-4, the J call TRBJ2-5, with 7 positions matching TRBD1. This CDR3 comprises 13 residues. Trimming removed 0 bases from V and 5 bases from J; junction bases left unmatched: 1. From germline, CDR1 is SGHNT and CDR2 YYREEE (reference sequence). In nucleotides, the CDR3 is TGTGCCAGCAGCTTGGACAGGGGTGAGACCCAGTACTTC. Translated, it gives CASSLDRGETQYF.

Details on this clone: Other DNA sequences of this sample code for an identical CDR3. The chain joins TRBV7-9 to TRBJ2-7; unclear D gene. The germline V and J ends were trimmed by 2 bases and 2 bases, with 7 bases remaining between them. Germline CDR1 is SEHNR and CDR2 is FQNEAQ (reference sequence). The CDR3 is 13 residues long. CDR3 nucleotide sequence: TGTGCCAGCAGCTTAAAGGGAACCTACGAGCAGTACTTC. As protein: CASSLKGTYEQYF.

This clone is a singleton in its sample. The chain uses TRBV4-1 and TRBJ2-5; possibly TRBD1 or TRBD2 for D (6 bases each). Trimming left V 0 bases short and J 5 bases short, with 16 bases between. This CDR3 spans 16 amino acids. Germline V gene lookup returns CDR1 MGHRA and CDR2 YSYEKL. CDR3 loop: CASSQDWGAPRETQYF. The CDR3 DNA reads TGCGCCAGCAGCCAAGATTGGGGGGCGCCCCGGGAGACCCAGTACTTC.

The V gene is TRBV30, the J gene TRBJ2-3; the D gene is possibly TRBD1 (6 bases). V was clipped by 0 bases and J by 5 bases, with 9 bases between them. This CDR3 comprises 13 residues. Germline CDR1 GTSNPN, CDR2 SVGIG (reference sequence). The DNA of the CDR3 is TGTGCCTGGAGTGTTGGGGGCGGAGATACGCAGTATTTT. This translates into CAWSVGGGDTQYF. Combining the CDR3 with reference TRBV30 and TRBJ2-3 gives the whole variable domain SQTIHQWPATLVQPVGSPLSLECTVEGTSNPNLYWYRQAAGRGLQLLFYSVGIGQISSEVPQNLSASRPQDRQFILSSKKLLLSDSGFYLCAWSVGGGDTQYFGPGTRLTVL.

J is TRBJ1-1 and V is TRBV13, with TRBD1 matching over 10 bases. Germline-derived CDR1 and CDR2 are PRHDT and FYEKMQ (reference sequence). The V segment lost 5 bases and the J segment 5 bases; nucleotides outside the gene matches: 8. This CDR3 comprises 15 residues. In DNA form, the CDR3 reads TGTGCCAGCAGCGCGAGACAGGGGGCAGGGACTGAAGCTTTCTTT. The encoded protein is CASSARQGAGTEAFF.

This clone is a singleton in its sample. V is TRBV9 and J is TRBJ2-7; tentative D call: TRBD2 (6 bases). With 3 bases removed from V and 4 bases from J, the gap between germline ends came to 11 bases. The germline V gene encodes CDR1 SGDLS and CDR2 YYNGEE. The CDR3 has 13 amino acids. The CDR3 DNA sequence: TGTGCCAGCAGCGAGGGGACTCTTTACGAGCAGTACTTC. It specifies CASSEGTLYEQYF.

This chain joins TRBV2 and TRBJ2-1; D perhaps matches TRBD1 (6 bases). The CDR3 covers 17 residues. Trimming shortened V by 0 bases and J by 0 bases, and 12 bases separated the two germline ends. Germline CDR1 and CDR2: SNHLY and FYNNEI. CDR3 in amino acids: CASSEAGTGLSYNEQFF. CDR3 nucleotides: TGTGCCAGCAGTGAAGCTGGAACAGGGCTCTCCTACAATGAGCAGTTCTTC.

The gene calls are TRBV7-3 and TRBJ2-7; 8 bases are shared with TRBD2. The CDR3 has 15 residues. CDR1 SGHTA and CDR2 FQGTGA come from the germline V gene. After removal of 5 bases from V and 3 bases from J, the junction contained 9 bases not matched to a gene. CDR3 in amino acids: CASSPPSGSGYEQYF. The DNA of the CDR3 is TGTGCCAGCAGCCCCCCGAGCGGGAGTGGCTACGAGCAGTACTTC.

CDR3: CASSLLGGYDYEQYF. As DNA, the CDR3 is TGTGCCAGCAGCTTATTGGGAGGGTATGACTACGAGCAGTACTTC. This rearrangement joins TRBV7-2 to TRBJ2-7; 7 bases align to TRBD2. CDR1 is SGHTA, CDR2 FQGNSA, per germline. V lost 2 bases, J lost 3 bases, and 7 bases stayed unmatched. This CDR3 has 15 residues. The full variable domain, completed using reference TRBV7-2 and TRBJ2-7, is GAGVSQSPSNKVTEKGKDVELRCDPISGHTALYWYRQSLGQGLEFLIYFQGNSAPDKSGLPSDRFSAERTGGSVSTLTIQRTQQEDSAVYLCASSLLGGYDYEQYFGPGTRLTVT.

The chain is built from TRBV7-6 and TRBJ2-7; D might be TRBD2 (6 bases). The CDR3 is 14 amino acids. Germline V gene data show CDR1 as SGHVS and CDR2 as FNYEAQ. Deletions cut 5 bases from V and 6 bases from J, with 17 bases between. Here the CDR3 DNA reads TGTGCCAGCAGCCCAGGGCCAGAGGAGGGCGAGCAGTACTTC. It specifies CASSPGPEEGEQYF.

The chain joins TRBV6-5 to TRBJ2-7; no clear D gene. This CDR3 comprises 11 residues. Trimming shortened V by 8 bases and J by 3 bases, and 8 bases separated the two germline ends. The V gene's germline CDR1 is MNHEY and CDR2 SVGAGI. The CDR3 loop reads CASFSFYEQYF. The CDR3 coding sequence is TGTGCCAGCTTTAGCTTCTACGAGCAGTACTTC.

This chain uses TRBV11-2 with TRBJ2-3; the D is unclear. The CDR3 consists of 15 residues. The V and J ends lost 5 bases and 3 bases respectively, with 15 bases between them. Germline V gene lookup returns CDR1 SGHAT and CDR2 FQNNGV. CDR3 loop: CASSLVEVWTDTQYF. Here the CDR3 DNA reads TGTGCCAGCAGCCTGGTGGAAGTATGGACAGATACGCAGTATTTT.

This clone was picked up one time. The chain carries TRBV7-8 and TRBJ2-3, with 8 bases that match TRBD2. J lost 6 bases, V lost 1 base, and 3 bases had no gene match. CDR1 is SGHVS and CDR2 is FQNEAQ in the germline V gene. There are 14 residues in the CDR3. This chain's CDR3 is CASSLGTSLDTQYF. The DNA of the CDR3 is TGTGCCAGCAGCTTAGGGACTAGCTTGGATACGCAGTATTTT.

The chain is built from TRBV30 and TRBJ1-1, with D possibly being TRBD1 (5 bases). This CDR3 spans 13 amino acids. Trimming stripped 4 bases from V and 3 bases from J, with 12 bases between. The germline V gene has CDR1 GTSNPN and CDR2 SVGIG (reference sequence). CDR3 in amino acids: CAWMRTGDTEAFF. Here the CDR3 DNA reads TGTGCCTGGATGCGGACGGGGGACACTGAAGCTTTCTTT.

The chain is built from TRBV6-1 and TRBJ1-5, with D tentatively TRBD1 (5 bases). Germline CDR1 is MNHNS and CDR2 is SASEGT. V was clipped by 4 bases and J by 0 bases, with 19 bases between them. The CDR3 consists of 18 residues. The DNA for the CDR3 is TGTGCCAGCAGTGTCAAGGGACTGGGGCGGGATAGCAATCAGCCCCAGCATTTT. Amino acids: CASSVKGLGRDSNQPQHF.

This chain links TRBV27 with TRBJ2-5; D possibly corresponds to TRBD1 (5 bases). Trimming shortened V by 6 bases and J by 3 bases, and 17 bases separated the two germline ends. The V gene's germline CDR1 is MNHEY and CDR2 SMNVEV (reference sequence). There are 15 residues in the CDR3. CDR3 residues: CASSFIGDSEETQYF. The CDR3 coding sequence is TGTGCCAGCAGCTTTATCGGTGACAGCGAAGAGACCCAGTACTTC.

The chain is built from TRBV28 and TRBJ2-1; D is unresolved. Trimming took 2 bases from V and 6 from J, leaving 17 bases between them. CDR1 is MDHEN, CDR2 SYDVKM, per germline. The CDR3 is 16 amino acids. Here the CDR3 reads CASSLALASFLNEQFF. The CDR3 nucleotides are TGTGCCAGCAGTTTAGCACTGGCATCATTTCTCAATGAGCAGTTCTTC.